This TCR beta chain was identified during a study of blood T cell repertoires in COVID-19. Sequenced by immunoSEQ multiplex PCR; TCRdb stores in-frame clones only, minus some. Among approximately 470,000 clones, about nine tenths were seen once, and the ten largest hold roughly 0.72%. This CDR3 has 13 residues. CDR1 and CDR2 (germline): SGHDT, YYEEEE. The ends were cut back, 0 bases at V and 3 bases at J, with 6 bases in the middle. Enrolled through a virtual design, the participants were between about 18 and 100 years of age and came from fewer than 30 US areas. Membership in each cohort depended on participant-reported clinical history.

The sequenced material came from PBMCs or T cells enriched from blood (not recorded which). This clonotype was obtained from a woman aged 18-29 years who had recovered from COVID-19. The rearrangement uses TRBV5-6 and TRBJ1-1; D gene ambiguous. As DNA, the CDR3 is TGTGCCAGCAGCTTGGAACAGTACACTGAAGCTTTCTTT. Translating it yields CASSLEQYTEAFF.